This T cell receptor (beta chain) comes out of a study of PD-1 blockade in classical Hodgkin lymphoma. Across the study: The patients were dosed with nivolumab 3 mg/kg, infused intravenously every 2 weeks. Findings and limits, study-wide: A reduction in baseline TCR diversity was reportedly seen in newly diagnosed patients relative to healthy donors. Exclusion removed patients who began nivolumab under 1 year after ASCT.

Every single patient, without exception, relapsed after autologous stem cell transplantation, and brentuximab vedotin exposure varied. Germline V gene lookup returns CDR1 MNHEY and CDR2 SVGAGI. The CDR3 has 14 amino acids. V was shortened by 0 bases and J by 7 bases, with 13 bases between the two germline ends. Assay: immunoSEQ multiplex PCR; the TCRdb copy retains only in-frame clones and omits some. The sample has roughly 150,000 clones, under 85% seen once. In the case of this clone: Its cognate antigen is unknown.

The sequenced sample was peripheral blood mononuclear cells (PBMCs), obtained before the second cycle of nivolumab. The clonotype comes from a human donor with classical Hodgkin lymphoma. The J gene is TRBJ2-7, the V gene TRBV6-5, with D possibly being TRBD2 (6 bases). The chain's CDR3 is CASSYSQAEGEQYF. The CDR3 DNA follows: TGTGCCAGCAGTTACTCGCAGGCGGAGGGTGAGCAGTACTTC.